These 29 T cell receptor beta chains were all obtained from the same sample, sequenced in a study of OX40 agonist ivuxolimab in advanced cancers. Produced via immunoSEQ multiplex PCR; TCRdb's table is partial and in-frame only. Among just under 45,000 clones, more than 80% were seen once, and the ten largest hold about 4%. The specimen was CD4+ or CD8+ T cells sorted from blood, collected in a trial of the OX40 agonist ivuxolimab. These TCRs come from an adult with an advanced solid tumor such as melanoma, head and neck, liver or kidney cancer.

The chain employs TRBV19 and TRBJ2-7, with D possibly being TRBD1 (7 bases). CDR3 length: 15 residues. Trimming left V 4 bases short and J 2 bases short, with 15 bases between. Germline loops: CDR1 LNHDA, CDR2 SQIVND (reference sequence). The CDR3 nucleotides are TGTGCCAGTAGTACGAGGACAGGAGGGGCCTACGAGCAGTACTTC. Protein: CASSTRTGGAYEQYF.

The J gene is TRBJ2-5, the V gene TRBV7-2; 7 bases match TRBD1. This CDR3 has 15 amino acids. V shed 1 base, J shed 1 base, and the junction held 3 bases outside the gene matches. Germline CDR1 SGHTA, CDR2 FQGNSA. The CDR3 is CASSLEDRVQETQYF. CDR3 DNA sequence: TGTGCCAGCAGCTTAGAAGACAGGGTCCAAGAGACCCAGTACTTC.

The chain joins TRBV9 to TRBJ2-7, with D hard to call. V lost 2 bases to trimming and J lost 1 base, with 13 bases between them. From germline, CDR1 is SGDLS and CDR2 YYNGEE. This CDR3 region has 15 residues. CDR3 sequence: CASSVAPSGSYEQYF. Written as DNA, the CDR3 is TGTGCCAGCAGCGTTGCGCCGTCCGGTTCCTACGAGCAGTACTTC. The full variable domain, its missing parts supplied by reference TRBV9 and TRBJ2-7, is DSGVTQTPKHLITATGQRVTLRCSPRSGDLSVYWYQQSLDQGLQFLIQYYNGEERAKGNILERFSAQQFPDLHSELNLSSLELGDSALYFCASSVAPSGSYEQYFGPGTRLTVT.

CDR3 sequence: CASSSQGWVNTEAFF. As DNA, the CDR3 is TGTGCCAGCAGCTCGCAGGGTTGGGTGAACACTGAAGCTTTCTTT. V is TRBV7-9 and J is TRBJ1-1; TRBD1 is a possible D gene (5 bases). Germline CDR1 and CDR2: SEHNR and FQNEAQ (reference sequence). This CDR3 has 15 amino acids. With 4 bases removed from V and 0 bases from J, the gap between germline ends came to 12 bases.

The chain is built from TRBV5-1 and TRBJ2-5; TRBD1 matches at 7 bases. The J call may be faulty, since TRBJ2-7 better matches the DNA end. From germline, CDR1 is SGHRS and CDR2 YFSETQ. The CDR3 has 16 amino acids. The CDR3 protein is CASSLQGTDYSYEQYF. The CDR3 DNA follows: TGCGCCAGCAGCTTGCAAGGGACAGACTACTCCTACGAGCAGTACTTC.

This clone showed up just a few times. V gene TRBV28 combines with J gene TRBJ1-4; the match to TRBD1 covers 10 bases. The germline gives CDR1 MDHEN, CDR2 SYDVKM. Unmatched junction bases numbered 4, after V lost 5 bases and J lost 7 bases. The CDR3 contains 14 residues. CDR3 protein: CASSPDRGSEKLFF. DNA of the CDR3: TGTGCCAGCAGTCCGGACAGGGGGAGTGAAAAACTGTTTTTT.

This clone was observed a few times. The chain joins TRBV29-1 to TRBJ1-1, with 7 nucleotides matching TRBD1. Trimming took 6 bases from V and 7 from J; bases not matched to a gene: 14. The CDR3 runs to 14 residues. The V gene's germline CDR1 is SQVTM and CDR2 ANQGSEA. This chain's CDR3 is CSVRLRDSPSEAFF. The CDR3 DNA reads TGCAGCGTCAGACTCCGGGACAGCCCGAGTGAAGCTTTCTTT.

The V gene is TRBV5-4, the J gene TRBJ2-7; 7 nucleotides line up with TRBD1. The trim removed 4 bases at V and 0 bases at J, leaving 7 bases unmatched. Germline-derived CDR1 and CDR2 are SGHNT and YYREEE (reference sequence). This CDR3 comprises 15 residues. CDR3 DNA: TGTGCCAGCAGCCTTGGGACAGCTAGCTCCTACGAGCAGTACTTC. Protein sequence: CASSLGTASSYEQYF.

V gene TRBV11-1 combines with J gene TRBJ2-2; the D gene could be TRBD1 or TRBD2 (5 bases each). The V end lost 3 bases, the J end lost 7 bases, and 9 bases lay between the germline ends. This CDR3 region has 13 residues. The germline gives CDR1 SGHAT, CDR2 FQDESV (reference sequence). The CDR3 DNA reads as TGTGCCAGCAGCTTCAGGGCGGGCGGGGAGCTGTTTTTT. Its translation is CASSFRAGGELFF.

The V call is TRBV7-3, the J call TRBJ2-5; TRBD2 might be the D (7 bases). CDR3 length: 18 residues. The germline gives CDR1 SGHTA, CDR2 FQGTGA. V was trimmed by 5 bases and J by 4 bases, leaving 26 bases between them. CDR3 in amino acids: CASSPTPHGGPEIETQYF. CDR3 bases: TGTGCCAGCAGCCCGACACCTCACGGGGGGCCTGAGATAGAGACCCAGTACTTC.

The chain employs TRBV6-5 and TRBJ1-1, with unresolved D. Trimming took off 7 bases at V and 1 base at J, with 10 bases between the two ends. The germline V gene has CDR1 MNHEY and CDR2 SVGAGI. CDR3 size: 13 residues. CDR3: CASTPPGNTEAFF. DNA of the CDR3: TGTGCCAGCACACCCCCGGGGAACACTGAAGCTTTCTTT.

The CDR3: CASTLGLFTEAFF. The CDR3, as DNA: TGCGCCAGCACCTTAGGGTTGTTCACTGAAGCTTTCTTT. This rearrangement joins TRBV4-3 to TRBJ1-1; D ambiguous. In germline, CDR1 is LGHNA, CDR2 YSLEER. The CDR3 runs 13 residues. The V gene lost 7 bases and the J gene lost 4 bases, with 13 bases spanning the gap.

This clone was detected once. The chain combines TRBV29-1 with TRBJ1-2, with 9 bases aligning to TRBD1. Trimming took 4 bases from V and 2 from J; bases not matched to a gene: 2. The CDR3 extends over 13 amino acids. The germline gives CDR1 SQVTM, CDR2 ANQGSEA. CDR3 in amino acids: CSVADRGNYGYTF. The CDR3 bases are TGCAGCGTTGCGGACAGGGGAAACTATGGCTACACCTTC. Together with reference TRBV29-1 and TRBJ1-2, the CDR3 gives the full variable domain: SAVISQKPSRDICQRGTSLTIQCQVDSQVTMMFWYRQQPGQSLTLIATANQGSEATYESGFVIDKFPISRPNLTFSTLTVSNMSPEDSSIYLCSVADRGNYGYTFGSGTRLTVV.

The chain links TRBV15 to TRBJ2-5; D call uncertain. This CDR3 spans 13 amino acids. Trimming left V 1 base short and J 5 bases short, with 8 bases between. The V gene's germline CDR1 is LNHNV and CDR2 YYDKDF (reference sequence). The CDR3 reads CATSRVPRETQYF. CDR3 nucleotide sequence: TGTGCCACCAGCAGAGTTCCTCGGGAGACCCAGTACTTC.

V and J are TRBV4-3 and TRBJ1-2; possibly TRBD1 for D (6 bases). Trimming took off 0 bases at V and 5 bases at J, with 16 bases between the two ends. There are 16 residues in the CDR3. Germline-derived CDR1 and CDR2 are LGHNA and YSLEER. In nucleotides, the CDR3 is TGCGCCAGCAGCCAAGAAATCCGGGACACATATTATGGCTACACCTTC. Amino acids: CASSQEIRDTYYGYTF.

This rearrangement joins TRBV29-1 to TRBJ2-7, with 7 nucleotides matching TRBD2. The J segment lost 7 bases and the V segment lost 8 bases, leaving 14 bases of the junction unmatched. CDR1 is SQVTM, CDR2 ANQGSEA, per germline. This CDR3 is 13 amino acids long. The CDR3 DNA sequence: TGCAGCTTCCTCAGGGCAGGGAGGGGAGAGCAGTACTTC. Its translation is CSFLRAGRGEQYF.

The chain is built from TRBV29-1 and TRBJ2-3, with unresolved D. Germline-derived CDR1 and CDR2 are SQVTM and ANQGSEA. The CDR3 contains 14 residues. V shed 6 bases and J shed 1 base, with 14 bases lying between them. The DNA for the CDR3 is TGCAGCGTGGGGTCTTCCCGGGGCACAGATACGCAGTATTTT. Encoded protein: CSVGSSRGTDTQYF.

The chain recombines TRBV5-4 with TRBJ2-7; D uncertain. The V end lost 0 bases, the J end lost 5 bases, and 3 bases lay between the germline ends. Germline V gene data show CDR1 as SGHNT and CDR2 as YYREEE (reference sequence). The CDR3 spans 11 residues. The CDR3 is CASSLEDEQYF. The CDR3 coding sequence is TGTGCCAGCAGCTTGGAAGACGAGCAGTACTTC.

The chain uses TRBV27 and TRBJ1-1; D unclear. Germline loops: CDR1 MNHEY, CDR2 SMNVEV (reference sequence). Trimming stripped 7 bases from V and 0 bases from J, with 9 bases between. CDR3 size: 13 residues. This CDR3 reads CASTRTVNTEAFF. The CDR3 DNA sequence: TGTGCCAGCACGCGTACTGTGAACACTGAAGCTTTCTTT.

This chain links TRBV28 with TRBJ1-4; D is undetermined. CDR1 and CDR2 (germline): MDHEN, SYDVKM. V was cut by 3 bases and J by 0 bases, with 8 bases left in between. CDR3 length: 15 residues. The CDR3 region is CASSFGGSTNEKLFF. The CDR3, as DNA: TGTGCCAGCAGTTTCGGTGGGTCAACTAATGAAAAACTGTTTTTT.

This clone showed up just once. The V and J genes are TRBV9 and TRBJ2-2; TRBD2 agrees at 8 bases. The germline V gene encodes CDR1 SGDLS and CDR2 YYNGEE. The junction had 8 bases not matched to a gene; V was cut back by 0 bases and J by 1 base. This CDR3 spans 18 amino acids. CDR3 sequence: CASSVAGLAGVNTGELFF. DNA for the CDR3: TGTGCCAGCAGCGTAGCTGGGCTAGCGGGTGTGAACACCGGGGAGCTGTTTTTT.

The V and J genes are TRBV7-2 and TRBJ1-5; D unresolved. Germline loops: CDR1 SGHTA, CDR2 FQGNSA. CDR3 length equals 15 residues. Trimming shortened V by 0 bases and J by 3 bases, and 9 bases separated the two germline ends. The CDR3 DNA reads as TGTGCCAGCAGCTTAGCGCTGGAGACCAATCAGCCCCAGCATTTT. Amino acids: CASSLALETNQPQHF. Looking up the rest from reference TRBV7-2 and TRBJ1-5 gives the full variable domain: GAGVSQSPSNKVTEKGKDVELRCDPISGHTALYWYRQSLGQGLEFLIYFQGNSAPDKSGLPSDRFSAERTGGSVSTLTIQRTQQEDSAVYLCASSLALETNQPQHFGDGTRLSIL.

J is TRBJ2-3 and V is TRBV18, with a tentative D call TRBD1 (6 bases). Germline lookup yields CDR1 KGHSH and CDR2 LQKENI. The V end lost 3 bases, the J end lost 1 base, and 11 bases lay between the germline ends. This CDR3 spans 15 amino acids. The CDR3 coding sequence is TGTGCCAGCTCACCGACCCGACAGGGCACAGATACGCAGTATTTT. Translating it yields CASSPTRQGTDTQYF.

The rearrangement joins TRBV10-2 to TRBJ2-3; no firm D call. Trimming took 10 bases from V and 5 from J, leaving 13 bases between them. Germline CDR1 and CDR2: WSHSY and SAAADI. The CDR3 has 12 amino acids. The CDR3 nucleotides read TGCGCCACTGTAGGGTATATAGATACGCAGTATTTT. Protein sequence: CATVGYIDTQYF.

The V and J genes are TRBV7-8 and TRBJ1-1, with unresolved D. The CDR3 is made up of 14 amino acids. Per the germline V gene, CDR1 is SGHVS and CDR2 is FQNEAQ. With 0 bases removed from V and 6 bases from J, the gap between germline ends came to 11 bases. The CDR3 DNA sequence: TGTGCCAGCAGCTTAGCGCTGGAGGGCTCTGAAGCTTTCTTT. Protein sequence: CASSLALEGSEAFF.

Only one count was recorded for this clone. The rearrangement joins TRBV5-4 to TRBJ2-4; perhaps TRBD1 as D (6 bases). Looked up from germline, CDR1 is SGHNT and CDR2 is YYREEE (reference sequence). V dropped 4 bases and J dropped 3 bases, with 14 bases sitting between them. The CDR3 consists of 15 residues. The CDR3 region is CASSARDKDKNIQYF. DNA of the CDR3: TGTGCCAGCAGCGCCCGGGACAAGGACAAAAACATTCAGTACTTC.

The chain has TRBV9 and TRBJ2-7, with D tentatively TRBD1 or TRBD2 (7 bases each). Germline V gene data show CDR1 as SGDLS and CDR2 as YYNGEE. Trimming pared 4 bases from V and 3 bases from J, leaving 20 bases between. The CDR3 extends over 16 amino acids. The CDR3 nucleotides are TGTGCCAGCAGCCCCCATGCGGGGGACAGCCTCTACGAGCAGTACTTC. Encoded protein: CASSPHAGDSLYEQYF.

V usage is TRBV5-4 and J usage is TRBJ2-5, with 8 bases that match TRBD2. Germline assignment: CDR1 SGHNT and CDR2 YYREEE (reference sequence). J was trimmed by 2 bases and V by 1 base; bases with no gene match: 7. CDR3 length: 16 amino acids. The CDR3 nucleotides read TGTGCCAGCAGCTTGACCCTAGCGGGTGGGCAAGAGACCCAGTACTTC. Encoded protein: CASSLTLAGGQETQYF. The whole variable domain, filled in from reference TRBV5-4 and TRBJ2-5, reads ETGVTQSPTHLIKTRGQQVTLRCSSQSGHNTVSWYQQALGQGPQFIFQYYREEENGRGNFPPRFSGLQFPNYSSELNVNALELDDSALYLCASSLTLAGGQETQYFGPGTRLLVL.

The CDR3 nucleotides are TGCAGCGTGCGTGGGGGAGTGAACACTGAAGCTTTCTTT. It codes for CSVRGGVNTEAFF. The V and J genes are TRBV29-1 and TRBJ1-1; D possibly corresponds to TRBD1 (5 bases). Germline loops: CDR1 SQVTM, CDR2 ANQGSEA. The length of the CDR3 is 13 residues. Trimming took off 6 bases at V and 0 bases at J, with 11 bases between the two ends.